This T cell receptor beta chain was recorded in a study of OX40 agonist ivuxolimab in advanced cancers. Study-level background: Ivuxolimab, an agonist antibody against OX40 (CD134), was given to patients.

The data were produced by immunoSEQ multiplex PCR, yet TCRdb's version contains in-frame clones alone and is incomplete. The sample yields around 6,100 clones, over 75% seen once. J gave up 7 bases and V 5 bases, and 12 bases lay outside the gene matches. The CDR3 length is 16 residues. Germline assignment: CDR1 SGHTA and CDR2 FQGNSA. The material was CD4+ or CD8+ T cells sorted from blood, obtained in a trial of the OX40 agonist ivuxolimab. The chain has TRBV7-2 and TRBJ2-7; 12 bases fit TRBD2. The receptor was isolated from an adult with an advanced solid tumor such as melanoma, head and neck, liver or kidney cancer. In DNA form, the CDR3 reads TGTGCCAGCAGCCTCCATATACTAGCGGGAGGAGGGGAGCAGTACTTC. Residues: CASSLHILAGGGEQYF.